This entry features one T cell receptor beta chain sequence. TCRdb's copy holds only in-frame clones and misses some; the assay was immunoSEQ multiplex PCR. The table records fewer than 110,000 clones, approximately 92% of them present only once. This sample is drawn from a study of T cell changes during pregnancy in multiple sclerosis. After removal of 1 base from V and 3 bases from J, the junction contained 2 bases not matched to a gene. The CDR3 extends over 15 amino acids. Per the germline V gene, CDR1 is MDHEN and CDR2 is SYDVKM. This chain connects TRBV28 to TRBJ2-7, with 11 bases fitting TRBD2. The sequencing used peripheral blood, collected in the second trimester of pregnancy. The TCR sequence derives from a female donor with multiple sclerosis, enrolled in a pregnancy study. In DNA, the CDR3 is TGTGCCAGCAGTTTATCTAGCGGGAGGATCTACGAGCAGTACTTC. Its protein is CASSLSSGRIYEQYF. The full variable domain, its missing parts supplied by reference TRBV28 and TRBJ2-7, is DVKVTQSSRYLVKRTGEKVFLECVQDMDHENMFWYRQDPGLGLRLIYFSYDVKMKEKGDIPEGYSVSREKKERFSLILESASTNQTSMYLCASSLSSGRIYEQYFGPGTRLTVT.